This entry features one T cell receptor (beta chain) sequence. Ten or more counts support this clonotype. It lacks a known antigen. Base qualities were left out, and no much larger clone turns up one base away. Counted from cysteine to phenylalanine, this CDR3 has 14 amino acids. The kept DNA is CDR3 alone, 42 bases in frame from the first base. CDR1 and CDR2, per the germline V gene, are MGHRA and YSYEKL. Trimming at the junction amounts to 5 bases on V and 2 bases on J, and the germline ends lie 13 bases apart. The entry originates in a study of esophageal squamous cell carcinoma under preoperative chemotherapy listed by TCRdb under 2018. Broadly, across the study: In the study, TCR repertoires were profiled in both peripheral blood T cells and tumor-infiltrating lymphocytes. The study examined the effect of paclitaxel-nedaplatin chemotherapy on T-cell receptor repertoires in patients with esophageal squamous cell carcinoma. A handful of patients with primary esophageal squamous cell carcinoma made up the cohort. Repertoires from samples obtained before paclitaxel-nedaplatin therapy were compared with repertoires from samples obtained after paclitaxel-nedaplatin therapy. Results and caveats for the whole study, not just this receptor: The cohort was small, with only a handful of patients with esophageal squamous cell carcinoma analyzed. After chemotherapy, peripheral T cells showed a significant rise in TCR diversity, whereas tumor-infiltrating lymphocytes did not. Clonotype frequencies shifted immediately and substantially under paclitaxel-nedaplatin therapy, and abundant clones were more likely to contract than to amplify. Post-treatment tumor-infiltrating lymphocytes appeared partly derived from peripheral T cells migrating into the tumor, not solely from local clonal changes.

The library was prepared using PCR. The reads were generated on a HiSeq X Ten. High-throughput sequencing was used to characterize TCR repertoires. TCRdb applied fastp at Q25 and MiXCR to the public reads, then kept only in-frame beta chains. Rows are combined by CDR3 protein, so each entry shows the most common genes and DNA. This sample lists roughly 18,000 distinct CDR3 sequences; 46% were detected once. Together, the top ten hold 29% of the sample. What this sample's time point label stands for: after preoperative PTX-NDP chemotherapy. Before surgery, patients were given paclitaxel-nedaplatin as preoperative chemotherapy.

Collection of the sample occurred from a patient given preoperative chemotherapy. This sequence originates from a human donor with esophageal squamous cell carcinoma. The donor label of this sample is uncertain. Recombination joined TRBV4-1 with TRBJ2-7; D gene: possibly TRBD1, on 6 matching bases. The CDR3: CASSSRDTTYEQYF. The DNA is TGCGCCAGCAGCTCTCGGGACACTACCTACGAGCAGTACTTC.